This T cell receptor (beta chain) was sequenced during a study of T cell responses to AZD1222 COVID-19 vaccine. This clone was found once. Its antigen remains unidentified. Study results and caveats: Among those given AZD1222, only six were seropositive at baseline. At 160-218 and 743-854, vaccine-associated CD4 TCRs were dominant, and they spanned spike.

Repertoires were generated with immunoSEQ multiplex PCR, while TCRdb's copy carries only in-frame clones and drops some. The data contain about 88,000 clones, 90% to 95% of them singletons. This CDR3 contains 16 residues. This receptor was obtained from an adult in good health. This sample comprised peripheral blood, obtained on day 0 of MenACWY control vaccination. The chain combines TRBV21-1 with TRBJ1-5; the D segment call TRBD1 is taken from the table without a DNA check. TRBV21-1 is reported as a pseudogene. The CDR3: CASSKVGDRSNQPQHF. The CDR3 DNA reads TGTGCCAGCAGCAAAGTAGGCGACAGAAGCAATCAGCCCCAGCATTTT.